This T cell receptor (beta chain) appears in the sequencing data of a study of cytomegalovirus exposure and HLA in healthy donors. This clone was observed a few times. PCR amplification relied on 60 Vbeta primers (plus 13 Jbeta primers). The protocol was immunoSEQ multiplex PCR, while the TCRdb copy is restricted to in-frame clones and leaves out a portion. This sample carries a few hundred thousand clones, more than 65% of them seen once, and the ten largest clones take less than 2%. Sequencing was performed on PBMCs. The sequence was collected from a woman between 25 and 40 years old in good health and CMV-seronegative.

The CDR3 nucleotides read TGTGCCAGCAGCGATGGGGGCCGGTTGGGTAACACTGAAGCTTTCTTT. This gives the protein CASSDGGRLGNTEAFF. The chain carries TRBV5-5 and TRBJ1-1; weak D call: TRBD1 (6 bases). Germline V gene lookup returns CDR1 SGHKS and CDR2 YYEKEE (reference sequence). The CDR3 covers 16 residues. Deletions cut 4 bases from V and 2 bases from J, with 18 bases between.